The 7 T cell receptor beta chains below were found in one sample sequenced in a study of PD-1 blockade in classical Hodgkin lymphoma (TCRdb year 2020). The library was prepared using the immunoSEQ multiplex PCR assay. Not all clones reach the TCRdb copy of this immuneACCESS table, which keeps in-frame sequences only. Checked studies attribute under half of the gap to unresolved V genes and leave the rest unexplained. In this sample the table shows some 32,000 clones, roughly 80% of which occur a single time. The leading ten clones occupy 30% to 35% of the sample. The sample's time point label, decoded: cycle 1 day 1 (C1D1), immediately before nivolumab initiation. Every trial patient had relapsed after autologous stem cell transplantation, and cohorts A, B and C differed in prior brentuximab vedotin exposure. Sequencing was performed on peripheral blood mononuclear cells (PBMCs), taken at baseline. These receptors all stem from a human donor with classical Hodgkin lymphoma.

The chain couples TRBV9 to TRBJ2-5; no firm D call. CDR1 is SGDLS, CDR2 YYNGEE, per germline. V was cut by 0 bases and J by 5 bases, with 17 bases left in between. This CDR3 comprises 16 residues. The DNA for the CDR3 is TGTGCCAGCAGCGTAGCATTAGACTCGTTCGGGGAGACCCAGTACTTC. As protein: CASSVALDSFGETQYF.

The chain combines TRBV29-1 with TRBJ1-1, with a tentative D call TRBD1 (6 bases). Germline CDR1 SQVTM, CDR2 ANQGSEA. This CDR3 is built from 14 residues. V was pared by 2 bases and J by 4 bases, with 14 bases between. The CDR3 DNA is TGCAGCGTTGAACAACAGGGACTGGGCACTGAAGCTTTCTTT. Translation gives CSVEQQGLGTEAFF.

The gene calls are TRBV7-2 and TRBJ1-2; TRBD1 matches 8 bases. This CDR3 is 14 amino acids long. Germline V lookup: CDR1 SGHTA, CDR2 FQGNSA. J was trimmed by 2 bases and V by 5 bases; bases with no gene match: 4. CDR3 in DNA: TGTGCCAGCAGCCCCTGGACAGGGAACTATGGCTACACCTTC. Protein: CASSPWTGNYGYTF.

V and J are TRBV5-4 and TRBJ2-5; D is perhaps TRBD1 or TRBD2 (5 bases each). V was trimmed by 6 bases and J by 1 base, leaving 10 bases between them. Germline lookup yields CDR1 SGHNT and CDR2 YYREEE (reference sequence). The CDR3 has 13 residues. The CDR3 reads CASNSGTQETQYF. CDR3 DNA sequence: TGTGCCAGCAACTCCGGGACCCAAGAGACCCAGTACTTC.

This chain connects TRBV13 to TRBJ2-3, with D possibly being TRBD2 (5 bases). The CDR3 extends over 15 amino acids. CDR1 PRHDT and CDR2 FYEKMQ come from the germline V gene (reference sequence). The V end was cut by 2 bases, the J end by 2 bases, with 11 bases between. DNA for the CDR3: TGTGCCAGCAGCTTAACCCCGGGGTCCACAGATACGCAGTATTTT. Encoded protein: CASSLTPGSTDTQYF.

The V gene is TRBV5-1, the J gene TRBJ1-2, with 8 nucleotides matching TRBD1. The length of the CDR3 is 14 residues. Germline values: CDR1 SGHRS, CDR2 YFSETQ. V lost 6 bases, J lost 7 bases, and 11 bases stayed unmatched. DNA of the CDR3: TGCGCCAGCACCATCGAGGCAGGGGGCCCTGGCTACACCTTC. It encodes CASTIEAGGPGYTF.

The chain links TRBV7-8 to TRBJ2-1; no definite D call. The V gene's germline CDR1 is SGHVS and CDR2 FQNEAQ. This CDR3 comprises 15 residues. V shed 1 base and J shed 2 bases, with 9 bases lying between them. This chain's CDR3 is CASSLVTETYNEQFF. CDR3 coding DNA: TGTGCCAGCAGCTTAGTCACGGAAACCTACAATGAGCAGTTCTTC.